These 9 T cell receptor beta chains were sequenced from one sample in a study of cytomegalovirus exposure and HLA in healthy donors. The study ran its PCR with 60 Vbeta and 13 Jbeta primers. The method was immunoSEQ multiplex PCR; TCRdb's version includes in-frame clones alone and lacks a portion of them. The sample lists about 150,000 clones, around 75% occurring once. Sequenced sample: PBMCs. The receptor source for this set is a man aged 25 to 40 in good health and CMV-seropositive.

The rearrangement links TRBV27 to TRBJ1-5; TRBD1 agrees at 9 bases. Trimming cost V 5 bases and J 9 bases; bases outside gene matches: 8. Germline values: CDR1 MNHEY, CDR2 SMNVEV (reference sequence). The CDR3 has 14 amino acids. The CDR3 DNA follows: TGTGCCAGCAGTCCGGGGACAGGGACTAGGCCCCAGCATTTT. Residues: CASSPGTGTRPQHF.

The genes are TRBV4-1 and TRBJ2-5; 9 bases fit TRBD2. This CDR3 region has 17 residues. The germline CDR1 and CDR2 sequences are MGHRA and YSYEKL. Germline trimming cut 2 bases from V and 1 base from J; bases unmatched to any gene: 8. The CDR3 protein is CASSQMASGGRQETQYF. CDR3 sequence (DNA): TGCGCCAGCAGCCAAATGGCGAGCGGGGGGCGCCAAGAGACCCAGTACTTC.

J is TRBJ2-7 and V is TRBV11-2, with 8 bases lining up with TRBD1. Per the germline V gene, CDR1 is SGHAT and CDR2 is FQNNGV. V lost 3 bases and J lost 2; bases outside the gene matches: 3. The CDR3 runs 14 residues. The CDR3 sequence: CASSFTGGPYEQYF. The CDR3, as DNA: TGTGCCAGCAGCTTCACAGGGGGGCCCTACGAGCAGTACTTC.

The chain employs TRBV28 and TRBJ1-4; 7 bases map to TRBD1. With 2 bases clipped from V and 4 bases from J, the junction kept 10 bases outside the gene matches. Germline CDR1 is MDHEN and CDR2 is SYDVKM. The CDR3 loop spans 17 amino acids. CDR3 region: CASSLGTVGRLNEKLFF. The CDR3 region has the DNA TGTGCCAGCAGTTTAGGGACAGTCGGCCGCCTTAATGAAAAACTGTTTTTT.

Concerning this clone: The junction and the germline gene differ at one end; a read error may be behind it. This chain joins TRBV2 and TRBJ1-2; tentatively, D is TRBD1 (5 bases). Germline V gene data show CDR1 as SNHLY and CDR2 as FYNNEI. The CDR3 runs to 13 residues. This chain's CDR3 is CASNWNRNYGYTF. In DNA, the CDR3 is TGTGCGAGCAACTGGAACAGGAACTATGGCTACACCTTC. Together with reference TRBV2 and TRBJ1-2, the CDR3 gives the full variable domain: EPEVTQTPSHQVTQMGQEVILRCVPISNHLYFYWYRQILGQKVEFLVSFYNNEISEKSEIFDDQFSVERPDGSNFTLKIRSTKLEDSAMYFCASNWNRNYGYTFGSGTRLTVV.

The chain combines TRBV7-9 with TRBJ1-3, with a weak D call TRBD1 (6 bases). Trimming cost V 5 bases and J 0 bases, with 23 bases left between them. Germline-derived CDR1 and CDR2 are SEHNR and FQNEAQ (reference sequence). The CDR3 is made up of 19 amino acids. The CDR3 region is CASSLITPHRQVSGNTIYF. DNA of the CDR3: TGTGCCAGCAGCCTAATTACCCCACATCGACAGGTCTCTGGAAACACCATATATTTT. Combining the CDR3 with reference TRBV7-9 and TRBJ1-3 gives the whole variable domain DTGVSQNPRHKITKRGQNVTFRCDPISEHNRLYWYRQTLGQGPEFLTYFQNEAQLEKSRLLSDRFSAERPKGSFSTLEIQRTEQGDSAMYLCASSLITPHRQVSGNTIYFGEGSWLTVV.

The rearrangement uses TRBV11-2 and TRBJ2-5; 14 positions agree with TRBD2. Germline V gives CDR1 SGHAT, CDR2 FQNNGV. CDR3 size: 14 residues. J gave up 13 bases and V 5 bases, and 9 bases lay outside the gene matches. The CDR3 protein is CASSPGLAGGAPYF. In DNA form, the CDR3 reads TGTGCCAGCAGCCCTGGACTAGCGGGGGGTGCTCCGTACTTC. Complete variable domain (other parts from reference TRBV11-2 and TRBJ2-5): EAGVAQSPRYKIIEKRQSVAFWCNPISGHATLYWYQQILGQGPKLLIQFQNNGVVDDSQLPKDRFSAERLKGVDSTLKIQPAKLEDSAVYLCASSPGLAGGAPYFGPGTRLLVL.

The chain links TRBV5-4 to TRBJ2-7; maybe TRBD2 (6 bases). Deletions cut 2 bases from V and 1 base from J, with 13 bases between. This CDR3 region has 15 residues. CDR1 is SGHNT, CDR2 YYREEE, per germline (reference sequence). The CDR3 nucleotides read TGTGCCAGCAGCTTTGCGGGACTGACATCCTACGAGCAGTACTTC. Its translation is CASSFAGLTSYEQYF.

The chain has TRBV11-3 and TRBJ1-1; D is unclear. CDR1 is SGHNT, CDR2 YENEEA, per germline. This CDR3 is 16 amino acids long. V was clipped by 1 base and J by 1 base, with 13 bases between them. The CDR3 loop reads CASSLGMGRRNTEAFF. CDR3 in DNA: TGTGCCAGCAGCTTAGGCATGGGCAGGCGGAACACTGAAGCTTTCTTT. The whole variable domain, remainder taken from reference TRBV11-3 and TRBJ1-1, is EAGVVQSPRYKIIEKKQPVAFWCNPISGHNTLYWYLQNLGQGPELLIRYENEEAVDDSQLPKDRFSAERLKGVDSTLKIQPAELGDSAVYLCASSLGMGRRNTEAFFGQGTRLTVV.